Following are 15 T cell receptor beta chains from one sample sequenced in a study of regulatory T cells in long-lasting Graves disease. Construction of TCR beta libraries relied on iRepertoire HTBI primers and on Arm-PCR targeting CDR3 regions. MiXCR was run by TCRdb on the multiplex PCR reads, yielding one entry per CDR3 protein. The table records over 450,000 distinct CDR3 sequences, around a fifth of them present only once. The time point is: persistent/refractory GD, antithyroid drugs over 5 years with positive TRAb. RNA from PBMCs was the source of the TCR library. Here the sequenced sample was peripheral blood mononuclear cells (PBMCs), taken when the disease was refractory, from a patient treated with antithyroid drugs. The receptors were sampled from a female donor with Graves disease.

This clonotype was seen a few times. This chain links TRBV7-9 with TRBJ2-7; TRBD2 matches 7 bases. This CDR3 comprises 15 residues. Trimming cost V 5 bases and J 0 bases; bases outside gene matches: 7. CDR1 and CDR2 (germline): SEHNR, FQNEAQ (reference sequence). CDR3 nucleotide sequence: TGTGCCAGCAGCGGGGGGGGGACTAACTCCTACGAGCAGTACTTC. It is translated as CASSGGGTNSYEQYF.

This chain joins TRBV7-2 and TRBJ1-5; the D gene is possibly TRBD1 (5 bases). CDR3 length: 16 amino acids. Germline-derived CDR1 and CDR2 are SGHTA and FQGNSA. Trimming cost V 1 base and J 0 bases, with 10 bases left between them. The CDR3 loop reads CASSLEMRGSNQPQHF. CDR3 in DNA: TGTGCCAGCAGCTTAGAAATGAGGGGTAGCAATCAGCCCCAGCATTTT.

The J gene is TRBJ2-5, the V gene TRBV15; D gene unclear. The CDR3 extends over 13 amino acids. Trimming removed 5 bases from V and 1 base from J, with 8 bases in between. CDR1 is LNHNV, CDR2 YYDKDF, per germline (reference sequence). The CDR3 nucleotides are TGTGCCACCAGCCAATACACCCAAGAGACCCAGTACTTC. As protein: CATSQYTQETQYF.

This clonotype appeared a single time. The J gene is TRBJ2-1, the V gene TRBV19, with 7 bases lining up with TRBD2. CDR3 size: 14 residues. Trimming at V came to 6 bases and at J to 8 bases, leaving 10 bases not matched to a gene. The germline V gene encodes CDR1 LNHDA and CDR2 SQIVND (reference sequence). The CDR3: CASSTGLHRDEQFF. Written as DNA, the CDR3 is TGTGCCAGTAGCACGGGACTACATAGGGATGAGCAGTTCTTC.

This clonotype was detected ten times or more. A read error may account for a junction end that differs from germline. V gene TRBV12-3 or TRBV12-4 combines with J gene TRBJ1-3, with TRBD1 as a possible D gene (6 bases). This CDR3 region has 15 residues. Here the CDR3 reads CASSLGGGSGNTIYF. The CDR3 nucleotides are TGTGCCAGCAGCTTAGGGGGAGGTTCTGGAAACACCATATATTTT.

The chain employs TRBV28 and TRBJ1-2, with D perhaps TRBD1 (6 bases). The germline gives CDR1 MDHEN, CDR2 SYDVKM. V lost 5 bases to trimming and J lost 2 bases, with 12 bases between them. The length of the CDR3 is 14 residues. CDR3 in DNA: TGTGCCAGCAGTCTTTACAGGGACAACTATGGCTACACCTTC. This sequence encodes CASSLYRDNYGYTF.

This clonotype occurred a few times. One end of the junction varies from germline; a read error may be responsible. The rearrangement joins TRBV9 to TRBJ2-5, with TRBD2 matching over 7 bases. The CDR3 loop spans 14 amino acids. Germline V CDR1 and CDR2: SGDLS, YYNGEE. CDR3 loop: CASGVAGIQETQYF. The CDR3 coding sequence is TGTGCCAGCGGCGTAGCGGGTATCCAAGAGACCCAGTACTTC.

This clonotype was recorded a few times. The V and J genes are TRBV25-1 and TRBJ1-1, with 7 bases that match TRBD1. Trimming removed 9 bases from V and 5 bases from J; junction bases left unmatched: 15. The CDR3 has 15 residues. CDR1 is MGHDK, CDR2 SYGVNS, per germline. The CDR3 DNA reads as TGTGCCAGTGCTCCGGGACAGAAGTGGGGGACTGAAGCTTTCTTT. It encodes CASAPGQKWGTEAFF.

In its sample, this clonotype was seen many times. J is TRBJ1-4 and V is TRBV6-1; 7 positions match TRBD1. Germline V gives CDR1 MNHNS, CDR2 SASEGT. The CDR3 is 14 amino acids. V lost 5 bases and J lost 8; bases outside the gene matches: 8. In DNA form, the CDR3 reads TGTGCCAGCAGTCCGGGACAGCTTATGGAAAAACTGTTTTTT. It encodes CASSPGQLMEKLFF.

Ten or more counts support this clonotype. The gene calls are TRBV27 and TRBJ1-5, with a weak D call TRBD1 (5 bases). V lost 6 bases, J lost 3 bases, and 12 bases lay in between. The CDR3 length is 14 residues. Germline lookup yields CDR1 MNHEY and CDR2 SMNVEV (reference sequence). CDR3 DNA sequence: TGTGCCAGCAGCCTGCAGGGTCTCAATCAGCCCCAGCATTTT. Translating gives CASSLQGLNQPQHF.

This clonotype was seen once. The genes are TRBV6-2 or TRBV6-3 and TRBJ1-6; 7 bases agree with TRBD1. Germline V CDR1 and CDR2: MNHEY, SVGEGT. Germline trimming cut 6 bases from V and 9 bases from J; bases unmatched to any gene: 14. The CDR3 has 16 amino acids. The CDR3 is CASSRSVGQPLSPLHF. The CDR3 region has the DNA TGTGCCAGCAGCCGAAGTGTGGGACAGCCCCTTTCACCCCTCCACTTT.

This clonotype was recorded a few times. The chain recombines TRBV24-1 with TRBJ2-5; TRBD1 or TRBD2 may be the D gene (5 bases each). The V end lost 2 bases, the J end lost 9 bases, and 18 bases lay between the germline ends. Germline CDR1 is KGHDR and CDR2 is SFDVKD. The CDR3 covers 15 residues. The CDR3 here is CATSDSQGPPRAQYF. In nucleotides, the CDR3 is TGTGCCACCAGTGATTCCCAGGGACCGCCCAGGGCCCAGTACTTC.

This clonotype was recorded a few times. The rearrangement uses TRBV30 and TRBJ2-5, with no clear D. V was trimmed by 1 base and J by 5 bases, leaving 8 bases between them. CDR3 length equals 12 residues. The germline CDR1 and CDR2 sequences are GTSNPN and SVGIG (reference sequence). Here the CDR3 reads CAWSGSRETQYF. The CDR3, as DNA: TGTGCCTGGAGTGGGAGCAGGGAGACCCAGTACTTC.

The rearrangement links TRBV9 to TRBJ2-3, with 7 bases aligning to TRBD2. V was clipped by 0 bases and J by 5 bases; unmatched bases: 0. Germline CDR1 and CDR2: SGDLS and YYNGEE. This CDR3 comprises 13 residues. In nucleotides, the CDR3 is TGTGCCAGCAGCGTAGCGGGGGGAGATACGCAGTATTTT. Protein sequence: CASSVAGGDTQYF.

Here the CDR3 DNA reads TGTGCCAGCAGTTTCAGGGTGGACACCGGGGAGCTGTTTTTT. This gives the protein CASSFRVDTGELFF. The rearrangement uses TRBV6-5 and TRBJ2-2; TRBD1 might be the D (5 bases). This CDR3 has 14 residues. CDR1 MNHEY and CDR2 SVGAGI come from the germline V gene. Trimming took 4 bases from V and 3 from J, leaving 9 bases between them.